This passage covers 7 T cell receptor beta chains from one sample sequenced in a study of tumor-infiltrating lymphocytes in primary liver carcinoma. Total RNA amounting to 500 ng was the source from which TCR beta cDNA was made with a constant-region primer. Investigators got TCR beta libraries out of three nested multiplex PCR rounds, done with slightly modified ARM-PCR. TRBV1-TRBV30 forward primers paired with a C-beta reverse primer were used in the first two PCR rounds, which ran roughly 10 cycles each. TCRdb used MiXCR to reprocess the multiplex PCR reads, holding one entry per CDR3 protein. The sample has roughly 91,000 distinct CDR3 sequences, more than 65% seen once; the top ten hold over 9.5%. Extraction of RNA together with DNA used about 20-34 mg of unsorted bulk tissue. Sample: liver tumor tissue from sampling region 5. Subset of the sample: tumor region T5, tumor centre. The receptors shown here come from a woman in her fifties or sixties with primary liver carcinoma and hepatitis B virus infection.

This clonotype occurred many times. This chain joins TRBV30 and TRBJ2-5; tentatively, D is TRBD2 (5 bases). Germline values: CDR1 GTSNPN, CDR2 SVGIG (reference sequence). V was shortened by 0 bases and J by 4 bases, with 12 bases between the two germline ends. This CDR3 has 14 residues. This CDR3 is CAWSVTVRGETQYF. For the CDR3, the DNA is TGTGCCTGGAGTGTAACAGTTCGGGGAGAGACCCAGTACTTC.

This chain connects TRBV10-3 to TRBJ1-1, with D hard to call. Germline V gene lookup returns CDR1 ENHRY and CDR2 SYGVKD. V shed 6 bases and J shed 0 bases, with 11 bases lying between them. The CDR3 contains 14 residues. CDR3 loop: CAISPGIVNTEAFF. The CDR3 DNA sequence: TGTGCCATCAGCCCCGGGATAGTGAACACTGAAGCTTTCTTT.

The chain links TRBV5-4 to TRBJ2-5, with TRBD2 matching 12 bases. Germline lookup yields CDR1 SGHNT and CDR2 YYREEE (reference sequence). After removal of 4 bases from V and 13 bases from J, the junction contained 14 bases not matched to a gene. This CDR3 has 15 amino acids. CDR3 DNA sequence: TGTGCCAGCAGCCCCCGACTAGCGGGAGCAGAGGCCCGGTACTTC. The encoded protein is CASSPRLAGAEARYF.

A word on this clonotype: The junction shows a germline mismatch at one end, possibly a read error. The genes are TRBV6-1 and TRBJ2-5; tentative D call: TRBD2 (6 bases). Germline V gene lookup returns CDR1 MNHNS and CDR2 SASEGT. The CDR3 has 13 residues. The CDR3 coding sequence is TGTGCCAGCAGTATTAGCGGTCAAGAGACTCAGTACTTC. Its protein is CASSISGQETQYF.

A few counts support this clonotype. With a much larger clone just one base away, this may be a read error. The rearrangement links TRBV4-1 to TRBJ2-5; no reliable D call. V gave up 0 bases and J gave up 7 bases, with 21 bases separating them. Germline CDR1 and CDR2: MGHRA and YSYEKL. The CDR3 is 17 amino acids. The CDR3 DNA is TGCGCCAGCAGCCAAGATAGGGTGAGCTCCGGTAAAGGGACCCAGTACTTC. Its protein product is CASSQDRVSSGKGTQYF.

The table lists this clonotype with a count of one. A junction end diverges from the germline sequence, so it may reflect a read error. The genes are TRBV6-5 and TRBJ2-7; TRBD2 matches at 9 bases. CDR1 MNHEY and CDR2 SVGAGI come from the germline V gene. The CDR3 is made up of 15 amino acids. The CDR3 DNA sequence: TGTGCCTGTAGCGCGGCGGCGGGAGGGTACTACGAGCAATACTTC. Its translation is CACSAAAGGYYEQYF.

Details on this clonotype: The junction departs from the called germline gene at one end, perhaps through a read error. The V call is TRBV11-3, the J call TRBJ2-7, with D hard to call. CDR1 is SGHNT and CDR2 is YENEEA in the germline V gene. The CDR3 totals 11 residues. The CDR3, as DNA: TGTGCCAACAGCTTGAACTACGAGCAGTACTTC. As protein: CANSLNYEQYF.